Each of the 22 T cell receptor beta chains below was sequenced from the same sample in a study of blood T cell repertoires in COVID-19. Sequenced by immunoSEQ multiplex PCR; TCRdb stores in-frame clones only, minus some. The sample comprises under 75,000 clones, 79% of which are singletons, and about 6% rests with the top ten. What was sequenced was peripheral blood. These receptors originate from a woman between 55 and 75 years old with acute or convalescent COVID-19.

The chain carries TRBV6-5 and TRBJ2-7, with 7 bases identical to TRBD1. Per the germline V gene, CDR1 is MNHEY and CDR2 is SVGAGI. This CDR3 has 15 amino acids. V was pared by 6 bases and J by 0 bases, with 8 bases of the junction left unmatched. Here the CDR3 DNA reads TGTGCCAGCAGCGACGGGACAGCCCACTCCTACGAGCAGTACTTC. This translates into CASSDGTAHSYEQYF.

V usage is TRBV25-1 and J usage is TRBJ2-3, with no clear D. Germline V gene lookup returns CDR1 MGHDK and CDR2 SYGVNS. Trimming stripped 5 bases from V and 1 base from J, with 7 bases between. The CDR3 consists of 13 residues. The CDR3 bases are TGTGCCAGCAGTCACCGGGGCACAGATACGCAGTATTTT. Its protein product is CASSHRGTDTQYF.

This chain uses TRBV4-1 with TRBJ1-2; D perhaps matches TRBD1 (6 bases). Germline CDR1 reads MGHRA; CDR2 reads YSYEKL. The CDR3 length is 14 residues. The V gene lost 4 bases and the J gene lost 4 bases, with 13 bases spanning the gap. CDR3 amino acids: CASSPRQGSYGYTF. The CDR3 DNA reads as TGCGCCAGCAGCCCCCGGCAGGGGAGCTATGGCTACACCTTC.

This rearrangement joins TRBV7-9 to TRBJ2-7; weak D call: TRBD1 (6 bases). The ends were cut back, 4 bases at V and 2 bases at J, with 15 bases in the middle. The CDR3 is made up of 15 amino acids. The germline V gene encodes CDR1 SEHNR and CDR2 FQNEAQ (reference sequence). The CDR3 DNA sequence: TGTGCCAGCAGCTCTGAGACAGGTAGGGCCTACGAGCAGTACTTC. Translation: CASSSETGRAYEQYF.

The chain links TRBV10-3 to TRBJ2-3, with D hard to call. Germline-derived CDR1 and CDR2 are ENHRY and SYGVKD. The CDR3 sequence is 14 residues long. Trimming stripped 4 bases from V and 5 bases from J, with 13 bases between. The CDR3 sequence: CAISVSAPGDTQYF. The CDR3 DNA is TGTGCCATCAGTGTATCAGCCCCGGGAGATACGCAGTATTTT.

This chain uses TRBV18 with TRBJ1-6; unclear D gene. Germline loops: CDR1 KGHSH, CDR2 LQKENI. V lost 3 bases, J lost 10 bases, and 13 bases lay in between. The CDR3 totals 14 residues. The CDR3 region has the DNA TGTGCCAGCTCACCCGAGGGTTACCGGTCACCCCTCCACTTT. This encodes CASSPEGYRSPLHF.

V is TRBV4-1 and J is TRBJ1-2, with 12 positions matching TRBD1. The germline CDR1 and CDR2 sequences are MGHRA and YSYEKL. V dropped 1 base and J dropped 6; count of bases not matched to a gene: 6. CDR3 length equals 16 residues. The CDR3 here is CASSQGPGQGANGYTF. CDR3 in DNA: TGCGCCAGCAGCCAAGGGCCGGGACAGGGGGCAAATGGCTACACCTTC.

This clone was seen once. The CDR3 sequence: CASSASAGSYEQYF. CDR3 bases: TGTGCCAGCAGCGCCTCGGCCGGGTCCTACGAGCAGTACTTC. The V call is TRBV9, the J call TRBJ2-7; D gene ambiguous. Per the germline V gene, CDR1 is SGDLS and CDR2 is YYNGEE. V dropped 3 bases and J dropped 1 base, with 11 bases sitting between them. The CDR3 has 14 amino acids.

The chain has TRBV7-3 and TRBJ2-1; perhaps TRBD2 as D (5 bases). V was cut by 2 bases and J by 7 bases, with 18 bases left in between. Germline CDR1 and CDR2: SGHTA and FQGTGA. The CDR3 sequence is 16 residues long. The CDR3 here is CASSLFGGITGNEQFF. The CDR3 nucleotides read TGTGCCAGCAGCTTATTTGGAGGCATAACGGGGAATGAGCAGTTCTTC.

The chain recombines TRBV4-1 with TRBJ1-5, with a weak D call TRBD1 (6 bases). This CDR3 comprises 17 residues. Trimming took 0 bases from V and 0 from J, leaving 12 bases between them. Germline V lookup: CDR1 MGHRA, CDR2 YSYEKL. CDR3 bases: TGCGCCAGCAGCCAAGATTGGACAGACAATAGCAATCAGCCCCAGCATTTT. It codes for CASSQDWTDNSNQPQHF.

The chain is built from TRBV7-2 and TRBJ1-2; D may be TRBD1 (6 bases). Germline loops: CDR1 SGHTA, CDR2 FQGNSA. The CDR3 is 14 amino acids. V lost 2 bases and J lost 7, with 14 bases in between. CDR3 region: CASSLTGTTGGYTF. The CDR3 nucleotides read TGTGCCAGCAGCTTAACAGGGACTACCGGTGGCTACACCTTC. The full variable domain, rest sourced from reference TRBV7-2 and TRBJ1-2, is GAGVSQSPSNKVTEKGKDVELRCDPISGHTALYWYRQSLGQGLEFLIYFQGNSAPDKSGLPSDRFSAERTGGSVSTLTIQRTQQEDSAVYLCASSLTGTTGGYTFGSGTRLTVV.

The V call is TRBV28, the J call TRBJ1-6, with 8 nucleotides matching TRBD1. J was trimmed by 10 bases and V by 5 bases; bases with no gene match: 7. The germline CDR1 and CDR2 sequences are MDHEN and SYDVKM. CDR3 size: 14 residues. The CDR3 region has the DNA TGTGCCAGCAGTATAAGACAGGGGTACTCACCCCTCCACTTT. Amino acids: CASSIRQGYSPLHF.

The genes are TRBV4-1 and TRBJ2-1; no definite D call. The germline V and J ends were trimmed by 1 base and 2 bases, with 9 bases remaining between them. The CDR3 covers 15 residues. In germline, CDR1 is MGHRA, CDR2 YSYEKL. CDR3 in DNA: TGCGCCAGCAGCCAAGGCGGTGTACCCTACAATGAGCAGTTCTTC. Amino acids: CASSQGGVPYNEQFF.

The CDR3 is CASSQLDRGRRGYTF. CDR3 nucleotides: TGTGCCAGCAGCCAACTGGACAGGGGAAGACGGGGCTACACCTTC. V is TRBV3-1 (or the pseudogene TRBV3-2) and J is TRBJ1-2; 9 bases are shared with TRBD1. Per the germline V gene, CDR1 is LGHDT and CDR2 is YNNKEL (reference sequence). Trimming removed 2 bases from V and 8 bases from J; junction bases left unmatched: 9. The CDR3 sequence is 15 residues long.

The V and J genes are TRBV25-1 and TRBJ1-5; D uncertain. The V and J ends lost 8 bases and 6 bases respectively, with 11 bases between them. The CDR3 sequence is 12 residues long. Looked up from germline, CDR1 is MGHDK and CDR2 is SYGVNS. The CDR3 reads CASSTGTQPQHF. Written as DNA, the CDR3 is TGTGCCAGCTCAACGGGAACTCAGCCCCAGCATTTT.

V usage is TRBV19 and J usage is TRBJ2-3, with 15 bases fitting TRBD2. The CDR3 is made up of 18 amino acids. V shed 4 bases and J 5 bases; nucleotides not matched to a gene: 10. Per germline, CDR1 LNHDA and CDR2 SQIVND (reference sequence). CDR3 DNA: TGTGCCAGTAGTACTAGGACTAGCGGGGGGGCCTTGGTAGATACGCAGTATTTT. Amino acid sequence: CASSTRTSGGALVDTQYF.

CDR3 sequence: CASSQDRDSGNTIYF. CDR3 nucleotide sequence: TGTGCCAGCAGCCAAGATCGGGACTCTGGAAACACCATATATTTT. This chain uses TRBV4-2 with TRBJ1-3; D gene uncertain. V shed 0 bases and J shed 0 bases, with 6 bases lying between them. The CDR3 has 15 amino acids. Germline lookup yields CDR1 LGHNA and CDR2 YNFKEQ.

The chain has TRBV10-3 and TRBJ2-6; possibly TRBD1 for D (6 bases). The V and J ends lost 4 bases and 4 bases respectively, with 11 bases between them. The CDR3 is 15 residues long. The germline V gene encodes CDR1 ENHRY and CDR2 SYGVKD. The CDR3 DNA follows: TGTGCCATCAGTGGAGGACAGTCCGGGGCCAACGTCCTGACTTTC. It specifies CAISGGQSGANVLTF.

The chain combines TRBV27 with TRBJ2-7; D is possibly TRBD2 (6 bases). The CDR3 extends over 13 amino acids. Trimming shortened V by 6 bases and J by 3 bases, and 12 bases separated the two germline ends. The germline CDR1 and CDR2 sequences are MNHEY and SMNVEV (reference sequence). The CDR3 nucleotides read TGTGCCAGCAGCCGATTGGGGGGCTACGAGCAGTACTTC. Its protein is CASSRLGGYEQYF.

This chain uses TRBV28 with TRBJ2-7; 7 bases line up with TRBD1. The junction had 11 bases not matched to a gene; V was cut back by 5 bases and J by 4 bases. This CDR3 is 15 amino acids long. The germline gives CDR1 MDHEN, CDR2 SYDVKM. CDR3: CASSDLGGAVYEQYF. In DNA, the CDR3 is TGTGCCAGCAGTGACCTAGGGGGCGCGGTTTACGAGCAGTACTTC.

The chain uses TRBV19 and TRBJ2-7, with TRBD1 matching 8 bases. V trimming: 4 bases; J trimming: 4 bases; junction bases outside the gene matches: 9. The CDR3 runs to 15 residues. Germline loops: CDR1 LNHDA, CDR2 SQIVND (reference sequence). CDR3: CASSTTGQGRYEQYF. CDR3 nucleotide sequence: TGTGCCAGTAGTACCACCGGACAGGGACGTTACGAGCAGTACTTC.

This chain connects TRBV27 to TRBJ2-6, with TRBD1 identical over 7 bases. Per the germline V gene, CDR1 is MNHEY and CDR2 is SMNVEV (reference sequence). V gave up 1 base and J gave up 0 bases; unmatched junction bases: 9. The CDR3 consists of 19 residues. CDR3 coding DNA: TGTGCCAGCAGTTTATATCCCGGGACAGATCGCTCTGGGGCCAACGTCCTGACTTTC. Amino acid sequence: CASSLYPGTDRSGANVLTF.